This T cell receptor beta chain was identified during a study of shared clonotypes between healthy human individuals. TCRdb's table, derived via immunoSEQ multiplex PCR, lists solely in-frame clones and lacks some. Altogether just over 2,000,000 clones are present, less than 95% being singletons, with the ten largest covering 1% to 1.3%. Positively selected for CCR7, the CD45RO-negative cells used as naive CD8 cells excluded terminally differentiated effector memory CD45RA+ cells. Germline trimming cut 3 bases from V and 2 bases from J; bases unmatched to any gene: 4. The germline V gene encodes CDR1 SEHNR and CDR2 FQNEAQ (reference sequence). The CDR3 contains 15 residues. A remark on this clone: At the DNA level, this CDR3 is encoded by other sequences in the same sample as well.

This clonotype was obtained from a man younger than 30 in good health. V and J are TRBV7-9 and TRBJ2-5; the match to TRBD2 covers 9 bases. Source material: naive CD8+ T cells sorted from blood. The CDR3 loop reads CASSLTSGEQETQYF. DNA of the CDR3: TGTGCCAGCAGCTTGACTAGCGGTGAACAAGAGACCCAGTACTTC. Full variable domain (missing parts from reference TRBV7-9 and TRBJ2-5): DTGVSQNPRHKITKRGQNVTFRCDPISEHNRLYWYRQTLGQGPEFLTYFQNEAQLEKSRLLSDRFSAERPKGSFSTLEIQRTEQGDSAMYLCASSLTSGEQETQYFGPGTRLLVL.